This TCR beta chain was sequenced in a study of blood T cells in healthy people across ages (dated by TCRdb to 2013 to 2016). At the level of the whole study: In model experiments, roughly one uniquely barcoded TCR beta cDNA molecule per two T cells was captured by template switching. To avoid experimental bias, donors of different ages were randomly spread across the sequencing lanes. The study analyzed two additional independent replicas of 1 million unique cDNA reads from the same blood draw for two donors, one aged 18 to 30 and one aged 80 or older. To track age-related changes in TCR beta repertoire diversity, the study relied on deep sequencing normalized with unique cDNA molecular identifiers. Donors were grouped into four age groups: young (average about 15 years), middle-aged (about 40), aged (around 62) and long-lived (about 90). General findings and caveats noted by the study authors: Observed TCR beta diversity correlated strongly with the percentage of naive T cells measured by flow cytometry. Observed TCR beta diversity per million T cells fell roughly linearly with age, and a significant reduction was already apparent by age roughly 40. Because the CMV infection status of the donors was unknown, age-related changes in expanded clonotypes may potentially have been confounded. Conclusive comparison of naive and antigen-experienced compartments was prevented by the profiling of bulk unsorted PBMCs. Total diversity estimates from one million sequenced T cells were considered lower bounds and underestimates. Compared with the aged group, more naive CD4+ T cells, fewer expanded clones and increased TCR diversity were shown by the long-lived group, suggesting age selection.

Remarks on this clonotype: Its target antigen remains unknown. One end of the junction fails to match germline, which may point to a read error.

Library prep was done by 5' RACE. Reads for this sample came from an Illumina HiSeq 2500. A second 7 to 11 cycle PCR used a sample-barcoded 5' primer and a J-beta primer mix. A template-switch 5' adaptor carrying 12 random nucleotides introduced a unique molecular identifier onto each TCR beta cDNA molecule. Each sample yielded at least 3 million CDR3-containing paired-end reads. The Mint cDNA synthesis kit, primed by a TRBC-specific oligonucleotide, was used to synthesize first-strand cDNA from all RNA. All cDNA was treated with uracil-DNA glycosylase and then went through a first 18-cycle PCR with the universal primers M1SS and BC2_uni_R. Regarding the original processing steps: For normalization, 1 million high-quality reads were randomly selected from each sample, with every read carrying a distinct molecular identifier. Instead of being binned into consensus sequences, reads with shared molecular identifiers were discarded. MiTCR, set to a Q25 quality threshold and the strictest error-elimination algorithm, was used for CDR3 identification, clonotype clustering and error correction. A nonparametric unseen species model with Euler transformation was used to estimate lower-bound total TCR beta diversity. TCRdb trimmed the raw reads at Q25, called clones with MiXCR and kept productive beta chains. Rows merge per CDR3 protein into single entries with the most common DNA and genes. In this record, the V and J calls reflect TCRdb's handling and not the investigators' own analysis. Recorded for this sample are about 1,400,000 distinct CDR3 sequences; approximately 42% of them occurred a single time. The ten largest clones represent roughly 8.2% of the sample.

CDR1 LGHNA and CDR2 YNFKEQ were looked up in the germline V gene. The CDR3 runs 15 residues from the cysteine to the phenylalanine. The only DNA kept is the CDR3, 45 bases in frame from the first base. Donors were 30 to 45 systemically healthy Caucasian individuals from Russia aged roughly 6 to 100 years. Around 10 milliliters of peripheral blood were collected from each donor into EDTA-treated Vacutainer tubes. PBMCs were isolated by Ficoll-Paque density-gradient centrifugation, with at least 6 million obtained per sample. Total RNA, at least 5 micrograms per sample, was extracted from PBMCs with Trizol reagent. For every donor, flow cytometry on a PBMC aliquot measured the percentage of naive CD45RAhigh/CD27high T cells.

The receptor was derived from a woman younger than 30 in good health. Source material: blood. The V and J genes are TRBV4-2 and TRBJ2-4, with a weak D call of TRBD2 (5 bases match). The encoded CDR3 is CASSQGGLGGNIRYF. The nucleotides are TGTGCCAGCAGCCAAGGAGGGCTAGGAGGAAACATTCGGTACTTC.